This TCR beta chain was sequenced for a study of T cell clonotyping in hematopoietic cell transplantation. Time point noted: recipient sample about 28 days before transplant, after cytoreduction. Some clones are missing from TCRdb's copy, which holds only in-frame ones; the method was immunoSEQ multiplex PCR. The sample has about 10,000 clones; roughly 84% are singletons. The CDR3 is 12 amino acids. Between the trimmed V and J ends, which lost 4 bases and 5 bases, there was a span of 9 bases. Germline lookup yields CDR1 SGHDN and CDR2 FVKESK. This chain joins TRBV14 and TRBJ2-7; D perhaps matches TRBD1 (5 bases). The receptor was isolated from a woman aged 50 to 60 with chronic myeloid leukemia. Some clones in this sample may be carry-over from other donors' samples. Sequences were derived from peripheral blood mononuclear cells, sampled before stem cell transplant. For the CDR3, the DNA is TGTGCCAGCAGCCGTACAGGTGACGAGCAGTACTTC. This gives the protein CASSRTGDEQYF. Supplemented by reference TRBV14 and TRBJ2-7, the full variable domain reads EAGVTQFPSHSVIEKGQTVTLRCDPISGHDNLYWYRRVMGKEIKFLLHFVKESKQDESGMPNNRFLAERTGGTYSTLKVQPAELEDSGVYFCASSRTGDEQYFGPGTRLTVT.